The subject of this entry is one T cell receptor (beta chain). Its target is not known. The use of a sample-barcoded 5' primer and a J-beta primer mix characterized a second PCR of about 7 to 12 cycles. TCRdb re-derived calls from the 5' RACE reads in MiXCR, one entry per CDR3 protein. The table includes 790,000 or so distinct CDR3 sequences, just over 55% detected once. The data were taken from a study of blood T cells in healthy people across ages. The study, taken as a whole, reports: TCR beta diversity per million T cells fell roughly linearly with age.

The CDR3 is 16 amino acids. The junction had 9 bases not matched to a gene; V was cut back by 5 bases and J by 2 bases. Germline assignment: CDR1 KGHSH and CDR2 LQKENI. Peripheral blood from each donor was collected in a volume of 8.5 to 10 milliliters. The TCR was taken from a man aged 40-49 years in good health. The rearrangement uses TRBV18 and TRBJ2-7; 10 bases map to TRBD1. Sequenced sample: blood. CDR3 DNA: TGTGCCAGCTCATCGGGGAGACAGGGGGCGGCCTACGAGCAGTACTTC. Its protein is CASSSGRQGAAYEQYF. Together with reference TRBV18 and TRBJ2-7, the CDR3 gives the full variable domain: NAGVMQNPRHLVRRRGQEARLRCSPMKGHSHVYWYRQLPEEGLKFMVYLQKENIIDESGMPKERFSAEFPKEGPSILRIQQVVRGDSAAYFCASSSGRQGAAYEQYFGPGTRLTVT.